A selection of T cell receptor beta chains follows, all from one sample in a study of T-cell memory formation after mild COVID-19. TCRdb recomputed calls from the 5' RACE reads with MiXCR, one row per CDR3 protein. The sample has over 95,000 distinct CDR3 sequences; about a fifth are singletons. Sequenced: PBMCs or a T cell subset sorted from them (not recorded which). The origin of the receptors is a man aged 18-30 years who had mild COVID-19 (a few samples of this study predate the infection). Cell type and time point are not known. Both conserved end residues are part of each CDR3. D genes are given only for firm matches. The listing skips clone size in some rows; elsewhere it reads once, few, many or a size class.

.,few,TRBJ1-1,TRBV6-6,TGTGCCAGCAGTTTTGGGGGGATGAATGAAGCTTTCTTT,CASSFGGMNEAFF
.,.,TRBJ1-1,TRBV4-2,TGTGCCAGCAGCCAAGTATTAGGTAACACTGAAGCTTTCTTT,CASSQVLGNTEAFF
.,.,TRBJ2-1,TRBV19,TGTGCCAGTAGTCCACAGGGCGTGGTTGAGCAGTTCTTC,CASSPQGVVEQFF
.,few,TRBJ2-3,TRBV11-2,TGTGCCAGCAGCCCTCCGTGGCAGGCTAGCACAGATACGCAGTATTTT,CASSPPWQASTDTQYF
TRBD2,.,TRBJ2-3,TRBV7-2,TGTGCCAGCAGCCAACTAGCGGGGAACACAGATACGCAGTATTTT,CASSQLAGNTDTQYF
.,.,TRBJ2-5,TRBV6-2/TRBV6-3,TGTGCCAGCAGCGAGAGGGACAGTTTGGAGGGGACCCAGTACTTC,CASSERDSLEGTQYF
.,.,TRBJ1-1,TRBV5-4,TGTGCCAGCAGCCGTACTGACAGGAACACTGAAGCTTTCTTT,CASSRTDRNTEAFF
.,.,TRBJ1-1,TRBV7-2,TGTGCCAGCAGTACCGGGACAACCATGAACACTGAAGCTTTCTTT,CASSTGTTMNTEAFF
TRBD1,.,TRBJ1-6,TRBV7-8,TGTGCCAGCAGCCTAGGACAGGTGAATTCACCCCTCCACTTT,CASSLGQVNSPLHF
TRBD1,few,TRBJ1-5,TRBV5-1,TGCGCCAGCAGCGCCGGGACAGGGTTCAATCAGCCCCAGCATTTT,CASSAGTGFNQPQHF
.,few,TRBJ1-1,TRBV15,TGTGCCACCGCGCGAACCTTGAACACTGAAGCTTTCTTT,CATARTLNTEAFF
.,.,TRBJ1-1,TRBV12-3/TRBV12-4,TGTGCCAGCAGTCGTTTAGGGGACACCTTGAACACTGAAGCTTTCTTT,CASSRLGDTLNTEAFF
.,few,TRBJ2-5,TRBV3-1,TGTGCCAGCAAGCAAGGTAGCGTAGGGATCGGAGAGACCCAGTACTTC,CASKQGSVGIGETQYF
TRBD1,once,TRBJ1-1,TRBV5-6,TGTGCCAGCAGCCGAGAAGACAGGGTGAACACTGAAGCTTTCTTT,CASSREDRVNTEAFF
.,.,TRBJ2-7,TRBV10-3,TGTGCCGCACAGGTCGGGGCTGGGGAATACGAGCAGTACTTC,CAAQVGAGEYEQYF
.,few,TRBJ2-2,TRBV6-2/TRBV6-3,TGTGCCAGCAGCCCGGATCCGATTAGACAGGACCACACCGGGGAGCTGTTTTTT,CASSPDPIRQDHTGELFF
.,.,TRBJ2-5,TRBV6-6,TGTGCCAGCAGTCCCCTGACAGGTCAAGAGACCCAGTACTTC,CASSPLTGQETQYF
.,.,TRBJ2-7,TRBV4-2,TGTGCCAGCAGCCAAGAAAGGGGACTGCCCTGGGAGCAGTACTTC,CASSQERGLPWEQYF
TRBD1,few,TRBJ2-3,TRBV27,TGTGCCAGCAGTTTGCCGGGACAGGGGTCAGATACGCAGTATTTT,CASSLPGQGSDTQYF
TRBD2,few,TRBJ2-7,TRBV20-1,TGCAGTGCTAGAGCTGCGGAGGGAGGGGCCTACGAGCAGTACTTC,CSARAAEGGAYEQYF
TRBD1,.,TRBJ1-1,TRBV4-1,TGCGCCAGCAGCCAAGTGGGACAGGATGAAGCTTTCTTT,CASSQVGQDEAFF
.,few,TRBJ1-1,TRBV7-9,TGTGCCAGCAGCTTTTCGGCCACTGAAGCTTTCTTT,CASSFSATEAFF
.,.,TRBJ2-7,TRBV6-5,TGTGCCAGCAGTCCGTTTTGGCAGGCCACCTACGAGCAGTACTTC,CASSPFWQATYEQYF
TRBD1,few,TRBJ1-2,TRBV29-1,TGCAGCGTCGGACAGGATATTGGCTACACCTTC,CSVGQDIGYTF
.,.,TRBJ2-5,TRBV12-3/TRBV12-4,TGTGCCAGCGGGAGAGGCGGAGGGCAAGAGACCCAGTACTTC,CASGRGGGQETQYF
.,few,TRBJ1-1,TRBV6-2/TRBV6-3,TGTGCCAGCATGGGGGGAACTGAAGCTTTCTTT,CASMGGTEAFF
.,.,TRBJ2-1,TRBV7-9,TGTGCCAGCAGCTTCCAGTATGACAGCTACAATGAGCAGTTCTTC,CASSFQYDSYNEQFF
TRBD2,few,TRBJ2-7,TRBV7-9,TGTGCCAGCAGCCGTCTAGCGGGGGGGCCCGAGCAGTACTTC,CASSRLAGGPEQYF
.,.,TRBJ1-2,TRBV7-6,TGTGCCAGCAGCGATCAGGCGACGGGTCTCGGCTACACCTTC,CASSDQATGLGYTF
.,few,TRBJ2-7,TRBV5-1,TGCGCCAGCAGCTTGGGTCTGACCGAGCAGTACTTC,CASSLGLTEQYF
TRBD1,.,TRBJ2-3,TRBV7-9,TGTGCCAGCAGATGGACACCGGGACAGGGGAGGTATACGCAGTATTTT,CASRWTPGQGRYTQYF
TRBD1,.,TRBJ1-5,TRBV9,TGTGCCAGCAGCCGTGACAGGGACGGCAATCAGCCCCAGCATTTT,CASSRDRDGNQPQHF
.,few,TRBJ1-2,TRBV9,TGTGCCAGCAGCGGATCCGGGGGGTTCGCCTATGGCTACACCTTC,CASSGSGGFAYGYTF